This T cell receptor (beta chain) emerged from a study of cytomegalovirus exposure and HLA in healthy donors. The overall study: Per a later analysis, the 550 to 850 first-cohort and 120 validation repertoires shared one platform. Study-level points and caveats: With high specificity and sensitivity, the classifier reportedly diagnosed cytomegalovirus status.

Clones were read by immunoSEQ multiplex PCR, and TCRdb kept only the in-frame ones, dropping some. The data hold around 150,000 clones, with approximately 93% observed a single time. Worth noting for this clone: Its antigen remains unidentified.

Germline CDR1 reads SQVTM; CDR2 reads ANQGSEA. Trimming took 4 bases from V and 5 from J, leaving 11 bases between them. CDR3 length: 12 amino acids. The donors were part of the roughly 120-subject validation cohort, which stood apart from the approximately 700-subject first cohort. The source material was PBMCs. This chain connects TRBV29-1 to TRBJ2-5; D uncertain. The origin of this receptor is a man younger than 35 in good health and CMV-seronegative. CDR3 bases: TGCAGCGTTGGTCGTAGCTCCGAGACCCAGTACTTC. This translates into CSVGRSSETQYF.